The 24 T cell receptor beta chains given below trace back to one sample, sequenced in a study of CD8 T cells in ankylosing spondylitis (dated 2017 in TCRdb). Libraries were prepared through 5' RACE. TCRdb records Illumina HiSeq 2500 as the sequencer. TCRdb itself trimmed the public reads at Q25 with fastp, ran MiXCR and retained productive beta chains. All rows with the same CDR3 protein become a single entry with the most common DNA and genes. This sample gives around 490,000 distinct CDR3 sequences in total; less than 6% of them show up just once. In total, the top ten clones hold approximately 3.5% of the sample. The paper's findings and limits, for the study overall: Blood from ankylosing spondylitis patients appeared to be characterized by a TCR beta motif made up of under ten highly homologous amino acid variants.

These receptors have no identified antigens. The sample taken for sequencing was blood, either unsorted or a sorted T cell fraction (not recorded which). The receptors here all came from a male donor with ankylosing spondylitis.

This clonotype came up many times. The chain recombines TRBV6-2 or TRBV6-3 with TRBJ2-1; tentative D call: TRBD1 (6 bases). CDR1 and CDR2 from the germline V gene are MNHEY and SVGEGT. The CDR3 contains 16 residues. V lost 6 bases and J 3 bases, leaving 18 bases between the germline ends. The CDR3 protein is CASSYGQTNSYNEQFF. Written as DNA, the CDR3 is TGTGCCAGCAGCTACGGACAGACGAACAGCTACAATGAGCAGTTCTTC.

This clonotype was counted ten times or more. The chain combines TRBV6-6 with TRBJ2-5; weak D call: TRBD2 (6 bases). CDR3 length equals 12 residues. Trimming left V 4 bases short and J 10 bases short, with 13 bases between. CDR1 and CDR2 from the germline V gene are MNHNY and SVGAGI (reference sequence). The CDR3 bases are TGTGCCAGCAGTTTTGAAAGGAGGGACCAGTACTTC. Translation: CASSFERRDQYF.

This chain connects TRBV20-1 to TRBJ2-1, with 7 bases identical to TRBD2. The ends lost 5 bases at V and 3 bases at J; junction bases unmatched: 16. Germline CDR1 DFQATT, CDR2 SNEGSKA (reference sequence). The CDR3 consists of 17 residues. CDR3 sequence: CSAGRDYPNSYYNEQFF. Written as DNA, the CDR3 is TGCAGTGCTGGACGGGACTACCCGAACTCATACTACAATGAGCAGTTCTTC.

This clonotype was detected many times. J is TRBJ2-7 and V is TRBV20-1; D is ambiguous. Trimming cost V 3 bases and J 2 bases, with 8 bases left between them. This CDR3 region has 12 residues. Germline V gene lookup returns CDR1 DFQATT and CDR2 SNEGSKA (reference sequence). The CDR3 here is CSARETTYEQYF. CDR3 coding DNA: TGCAGTGCTAGGGAAACGACCTACGAGCAGTACTTC.

This clonotype was seen a few times. The genes are TRBV3-1 and TRBJ2-7, with D unresolved. Trimming took off 1 base at V and 0 bases at J, with 7 bases between the two ends. Germline-derived CDR1 and CDR2 are LGHDT and YNNKEL (reference sequence). The CDR3 extends over 14 amino acids. The CDR3 nucleotides are TGTGCCAGCAGCCAAGGGCAGATCTCCTACGAGCAGTACTTC. Protein: CASSQGQISYEQYF.

This clonotype was seen repeatedly, ten times or more. The chain couples TRBV5-1 to TRBJ1-1; weak D call: TRBD1 (5 bases). CDR1 is SGHRS and CDR2 is YFSETQ in the germline V gene. The length of the CDR3 is 14 residues. V was trimmed by 2 bases and J by 2 bases, leaving 10 bases between them. This CDR3 reads CASSFDGGNTEAFF. Here the CDR3 DNA reads TGCGCCAGCAGCTTCGATGGGGGAAACACTGAAGCTTTCTTT.

This clonotype showed up many times. This chain links TRBV20-1 with TRBJ1-2, with D hard to call. CDR3 length: 15 residues. Germline V lookup: CDR1 DFQATT, CDR2 SNEGSKA (reference sequence). V gave up 0 bases and J gave up 0 bases, with 11 bases separating them. The CDR3 loop reads CSARDLKETNYGYTF. CDR3 in DNA: TGCAGTGCTAGAGATCTGAAGGAAACTAACTATGGCTACACCTTC.

This clonotype was recorded at least ten times. This chain joins TRBV6-1 and TRBJ2-3, with 10 bases identical to TRBD2. Trimming took 5 bases from V and 4 from J; bases not matched to a gene: 15. CDR1 is MNHNS, CDR2 SASEGT, per germline. This CDR3 comprises 18 residues. CDR3 coding DNA: TGTGCCAGCAGTCAGAAGCAGGGGCTAGCGGGAGCTCCAGATACGCAGTATTTT. As protein: CASSQKQGLAGAPDTQYF.

This clonotype was seen repeatedly, ten times or more. This chain links TRBV20-1 with TRBJ2-3, with D unresolved. The V gene's germline CDR1 is DFQATT and CDR2 SNEGSKA (reference sequence). This CDR3 is 14 amino acids long. The germline V and J ends were trimmed by 0 bases and 1 base, with 8 bases remaining between them. The CDR3 is CSARDRKGTDTQYF. CDR3 DNA sequence: TGCAGTGCTAGAGATAGGAAGGGCACAGATACGCAGTATTTT.

This clonotype was recorded at least ten times. The DNA of the CDR3 is TGTGCCAGCTCAACATTTGGGCAGACCAAACGGGAGACCCAGTACTTC. Its translation is CASSTFGQTKRETQYF. The rearrangement joins TRBV18 to TRBJ2-5; D remains ambiguous. Germline CDR1 and CDR2: KGHSH and LQKENI. This CDR3 contains 16 residues. V lost 5 bases and J 5 bases, leaving 21 bases between the germline ends.

There are many counts of this clonotype. The rearrangement joins TRBV15 to TRBJ1-6, with D perhaps TRBD1 (5 bases). CDR1 LNHNV and CDR2 YYDKDF come from the germline V gene (reference sequence). V was pared by 0 bases and J by 7 bases, with 13 bases between. The CDR3 contains 16 residues. DNA of the CDR3: TGTGCCACCAGCAGAGATGGGGCAAACAGGAATTCACCCCTCCACTTT. As protein: CATSRDGANRNSPLHF.

This clonotype was observed many times. The chain employs TRBV19 and TRBJ2-3, with 7 bases lining up with TRBD2. Germline V lookup: CDR1 LNHDA, CDR2 SQIVND (reference sequence). The CDR3 totals 14 residues. V gave up 5 bases and J gave up 5 bases; unmatched junction bases: 7. This CDR3 reads CASSVYSGGDTQYF. CDR3 sequence (DNA): TGTGCCAGTAGTGTCTACTCGGGGGGAGATACGCAGTATTTT.

This clonotype was detected ten times or more. This chain connects TRBV29-1 to TRBJ2-7; tentative D call: TRBD2 (6 bases). The CDR3 contains 12 residues. The ends were cut back, 6 bases at V and 5 bases at J, with 14 bases in the middle. Germline V gene sequence: CDR1 SQVTM, CDR2 ANQGSEA. The CDR3 DNA reads TGCAGCGTGGTCTGGCGGGGAAACGAGCAGTACTTC. Residues: CSVVWRGNEQYF.

The table lists this clonotype with many counts. The rearrangement joins TRBV5-1 to TRBJ1-2, with TRBD1 as a possible D gene (5 bases). Germline-derived CDR1 and CDR2 are SGHRS and YFSETQ. This CDR3 region has 14 residues. Trimming removed 2 bases from V and 6 bases from J, with 14 bases in between. CDR3 nucleotides: TGCGCCAGCAGCTTAGTCGAGGGGCTCGATGGCTACACCTTC. This sequence encodes CASSLVEGLDGYTF.

The CDR3 loop is CASSETLSSYNEQFF. DNA of the CDR3: TGTGCCAGCAGTGAGACTCTCAGCTCCTACAATGAGCAGTTCTTC. This chain joins TRBV6-4 and TRBJ2-1; no firm D call. Germline CDR1 is MRHNA and CDR2 is SNTAGT. Trimming stripped 3 bases from V and 0 bases from J, with 9 bases between. The CDR3 has 15 amino acids.

This clonotype was counted many times. The CDR3 protein is CASSLIPGRGSQYF. The CDR3 DNA follows: TGTGCCAGCAGCTTAATTCCCGGGCGTGGGTCCCAGTACTTC. The J gene is TRBJ2-5, the V gene TRBV7-2; D gene unclear. The germline V gene has CDR1 SGHTA and CDR2 FQGNSA. This CDR3 has 14 residues. Trimming took 2 bases from V and 9 from J, leaving 16 bases between them.

This clonotype was found many times. The V call is TRBV20-1, the J call TRBJ1-6; a possible D gene is TRBD1 (5 bases). Trimming shortened V by 3 bases and J by 6 bases, and 12 bases separated the two germline ends. Germline assignment: CDR1 DFQATT and CDR2 SNEGSKA (reference sequence). This CDR3 has 14 amino acids. The CDR3 is CSARNDRFNSPLHF. DNA for the CDR3: TGCAGTGCTAGGAATGACAGATTTAATTCACCCCTCCACTTT.

The chain employs TRBV7-6 and TRBJ2-3, with 8 bases identical to TRBD2. V was clipped by 3 bases and J by 6 bases; unmatched bases: 11. Germline lookup yields CDR1 SGHVS and CDR2 FNYEAQ. This CDR3 is built from 16 residues. The CDR3 sequence is CASSFFGGGLSDTQYF. The CDR3 region has the DNA TGTGCCAGCAGCTTTTTCGGCGGGGGGTTATCGGATACGCAGTATTTT.

This clonotype appeared once. A much larger clone differs by one base, so this may be a read error. The chain is built from TRBV5-1 and TRBJ2-2; D perhaps matches TRBD2 (6 bases). Germline CDR1 reads SGHRS; CDR2 reads YFSETQ. The CDR3 extends over 14 amino acids. V was trimmed by 4 bases and J by 7 bases, leaving 14 bases between them. The CDR3 reads CASSLGLGNGELFF. The CDR3, as DNA: TGCGCCAGCAGCCTGGGACTGGGGAACGGGGAGCTGTTTTTT.

This clonotype was detected ten times or more. The genes are TRBV18 and TRBJ2-5; TRBD2 might be the D (5 bases). Deletions cut 4 bases from V and 4 bases from J, with 16 bases between. CDR1 KGHSH and CDR2 LQKENI come from the germline V gene. This CDR3 spans 15 amino acids. CDR3 sequence (DNA): TGTGCCAGCTCACTAGTTGGAGGACCGGGAGAGACCCAGTACTTC. This translates into CASSLVGGPGETQYF.

This clonotype was recorded at least ten times. The rearrangement uses TRBV7-2 and TRBJ2-3; D not resolved. Germline-derived CDR1 and CDR2 are SGHTA and FQGNSA. The CDR3 covers 13 residues. V lost 4 bases to trimming and J lost 2 bases, with 7 bases between them. The CDR3 sequence: CASSSQVTDTQYF. The CDR3 DNA is TGTGCCAGCAGCTCCCAGGTCACAGATACGCAGTATTTT.

This clonotype was observed at least ten times. V and J are TRBV4-3 and TRBJ1-3; 7 bases are shared with TRBD1. Germline-derived CDR1 and CDR2 are LGHNA and YSLEER. The ends lost 3 bases at V and 0 bases at J; junction bases unmatched: 2. This CDR3 is 15 amino acids long. The chain's CDR3 is CASSQGQNSGNTIYF. The CDR3 region has the DNA TGCGCCAGCAGCCAGGGACAGAACTCTGGAAACACCATATATTTT.

This clonotype was picked up many times. CDR3 coding DNA: TGTGCCAGCAGTTACTCGACAGGGTTCAGCTCTGGGGCCAACGTCCTGACTTTC. Translation gives CASSYSTGFSSGANVLTF. The chain employs TRBV6-2 or TRBV6-3 and TRBJ2-6; 7 positions match TRBD1. The CDR3 runs 18 residues. Germline V gene data show CDR1 as MNHEY and CDR2 as SVGEGT. Trimming cost V 0 bases and J 0 bases; bases outside gene matches: 5.

This clonotype has at least ten counts. The chain carries TRBV27 and TRBJ2-7; the match to TRBD1 covers 9 bases. CDR1 is MNHEY, CDR2 SMNVEV, per germline (reference sequence). This CDR3 contains 16 residues. Trimming took 6 bases from V and 4 from J; bases not matched to a gene: 13. The CDR3 spells CASRNSAGTGIYEQYF. For the CDR3, the DNA is TGTGCCAGCAGAAACTCCGCCGGGACAGGGATTTACGAGCAGTACTTC.